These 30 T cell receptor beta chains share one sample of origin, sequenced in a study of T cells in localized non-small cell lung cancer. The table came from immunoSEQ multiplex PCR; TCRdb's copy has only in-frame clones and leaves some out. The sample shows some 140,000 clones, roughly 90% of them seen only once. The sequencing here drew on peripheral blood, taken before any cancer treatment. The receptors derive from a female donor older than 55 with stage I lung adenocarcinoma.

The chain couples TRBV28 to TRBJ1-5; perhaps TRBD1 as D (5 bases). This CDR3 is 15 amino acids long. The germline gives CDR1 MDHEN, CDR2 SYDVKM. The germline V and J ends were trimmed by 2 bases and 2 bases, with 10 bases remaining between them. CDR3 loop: CASSLRRGGNQPQHF. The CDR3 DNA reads TGTGCCAGCAGTTTACGCCGGGGGGGCAATCAGCCCCAGCATTTT.

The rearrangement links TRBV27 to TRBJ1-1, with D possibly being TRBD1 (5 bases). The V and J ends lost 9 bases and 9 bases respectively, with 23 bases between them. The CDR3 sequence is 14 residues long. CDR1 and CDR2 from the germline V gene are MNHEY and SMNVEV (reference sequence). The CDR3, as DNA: TGTGCCAGTAAAGGGGAAGTGGAACAGCTGAAAGCTTTCTTT. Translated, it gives CASKGEVEQLKAFF.

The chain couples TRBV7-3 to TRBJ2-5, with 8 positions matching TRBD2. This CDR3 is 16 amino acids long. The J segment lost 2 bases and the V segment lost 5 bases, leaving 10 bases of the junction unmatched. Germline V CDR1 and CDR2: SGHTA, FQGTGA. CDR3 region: CASSPGVLAGQETQYF. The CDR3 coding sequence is TGTGCCAGCAGCCCCGGCGTTTTAGCGGGACAAGAGACCCAGTACTTC.

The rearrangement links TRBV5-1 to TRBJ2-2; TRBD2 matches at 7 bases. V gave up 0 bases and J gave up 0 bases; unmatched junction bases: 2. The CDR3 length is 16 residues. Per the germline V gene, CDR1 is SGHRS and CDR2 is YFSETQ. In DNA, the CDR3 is TGCGCCAGCAGCTTGGGTCTAGCGGCGAACACCGGGGAGCTGTTTTTT. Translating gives CASSLGLAANTGELFF. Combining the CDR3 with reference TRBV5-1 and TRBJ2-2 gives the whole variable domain KAGVTQTPRYLIKTRGQQVTLSCSPISGHRSVSWYQQTPGQGLQFLFEYFSETQRNKGNFPGRFSGRQFSNSRSEMNVSTLELGDSALYLCASSLGLAANTGELFFGEGSRLTVL.

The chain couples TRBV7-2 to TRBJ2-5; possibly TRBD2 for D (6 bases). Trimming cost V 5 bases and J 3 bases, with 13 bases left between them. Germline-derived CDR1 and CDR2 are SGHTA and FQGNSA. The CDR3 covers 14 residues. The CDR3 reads CASSMSGPKETQYF. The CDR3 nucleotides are TGTGCCAGCAGCATGAGCGGGCCTAAAGAGACCCAGTACTTC.

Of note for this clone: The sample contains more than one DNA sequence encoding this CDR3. The CDR3 loop reads CASSIGTSGSDEQFF. The CDR3 DNA follows: TGTGCCAGTAGTATTGGGACTAGCGGGAGCGATGAGCAGTTCTTC. The chain employs TRBV19 and TRBJ2-1; 14 bases are a match to TRBD2. The CDR3 has 15 residues. V shed 3 bases, J shed 8 bases, and the junction held 3 bases outside the gene matches. Per germline, CDR1 LNHDA and CDR2 SQIVND (reference sequence).

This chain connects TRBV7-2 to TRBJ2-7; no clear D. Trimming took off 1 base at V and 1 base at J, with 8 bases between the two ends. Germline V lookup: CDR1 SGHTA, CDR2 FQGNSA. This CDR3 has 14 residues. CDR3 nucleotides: TGTGCCAGCAGCTTAGTCGCATCTTCCTACGAGCAGTACTTC. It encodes CASSLVASSYEQYF.

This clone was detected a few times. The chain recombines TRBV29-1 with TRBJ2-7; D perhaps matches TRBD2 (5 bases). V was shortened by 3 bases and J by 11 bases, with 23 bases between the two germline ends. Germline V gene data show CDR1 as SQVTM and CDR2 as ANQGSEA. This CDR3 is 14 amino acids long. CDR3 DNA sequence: TGCAGCGTTGATCCGGGGTTAACGTCTGGAGTTAAGTACTTC. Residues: CSVDPGLTSGVKYF.

Here the CDR3 DNA reads TGCAGCGTTAGTTCCGGGAGTTACGAGCAGTACTTC. This encodes CSVSSGSYEQYF. The V and J genes are TRBV29-1 and TRBJ2-7, with a possible D match to TRBD2 (6 bases). CDR3 length equals 12 residues. The ends were cut back, 5 bases at V and 4 bases at J, with 12 bases in the middle. Germline CDR1 SQVTM, CDR2 ANQGSEA.

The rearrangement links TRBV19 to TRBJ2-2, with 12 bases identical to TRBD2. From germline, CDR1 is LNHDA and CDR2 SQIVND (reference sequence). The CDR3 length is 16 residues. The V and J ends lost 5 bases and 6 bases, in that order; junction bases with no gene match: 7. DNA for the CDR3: TGTGCCAGTAGTCCCGGGACTAGCGGGTACGCCGGGGAGCTGTTTTTT. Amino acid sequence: CASSPGTSGYAGELFF.

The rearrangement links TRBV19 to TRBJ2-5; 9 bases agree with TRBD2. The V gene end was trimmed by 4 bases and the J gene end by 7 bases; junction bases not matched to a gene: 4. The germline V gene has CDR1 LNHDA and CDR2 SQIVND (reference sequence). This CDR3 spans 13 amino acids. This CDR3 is CASSSQAGGTQYF. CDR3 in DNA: TGTGCCAGTAGTAGCCAAGCGGGGGGGACCCAGTACTTC.

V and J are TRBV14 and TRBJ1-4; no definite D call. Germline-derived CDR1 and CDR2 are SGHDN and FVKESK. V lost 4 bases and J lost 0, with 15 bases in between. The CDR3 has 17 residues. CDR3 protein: CASSPPELRSTNEKLFF. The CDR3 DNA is TGTGCCAGCAGCCCCCCGGAACTGCGGTCAACTAATGAAAAACTGTTTTTT. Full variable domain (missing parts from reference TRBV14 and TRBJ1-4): EAGVTQFPSHSVIEKGQTVTLRCDPISGHDNLYWYRRVMGKEIKFLLHFVKESKQDESGMPNNRFLAERTGGTYSTLKVQPAELEDSGVYFCASSPPELRSTNEKLFFGSGTQLSVL.

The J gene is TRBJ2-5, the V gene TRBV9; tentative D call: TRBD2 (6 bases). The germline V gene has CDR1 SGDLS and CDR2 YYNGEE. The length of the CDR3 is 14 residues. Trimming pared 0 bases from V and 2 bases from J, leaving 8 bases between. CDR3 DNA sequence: TGTGCCAGCAGCGTAGTCGGGGGTCAAGAGACCCAGTACTTC. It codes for CASSVVGGQETQYF.

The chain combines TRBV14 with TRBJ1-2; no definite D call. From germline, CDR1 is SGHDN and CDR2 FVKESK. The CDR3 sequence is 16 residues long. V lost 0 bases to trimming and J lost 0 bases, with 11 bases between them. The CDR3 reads CASSQDEVVTNYGYTF. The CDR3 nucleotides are TGTGCCAGCAGCCAAGACGAGGTGGTCACTAACTATGGCTACACCTTC.

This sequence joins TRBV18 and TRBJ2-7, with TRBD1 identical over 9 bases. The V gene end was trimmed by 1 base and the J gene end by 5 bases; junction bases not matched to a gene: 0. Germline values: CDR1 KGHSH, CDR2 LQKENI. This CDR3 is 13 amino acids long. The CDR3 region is CASSPRQGDEQYF. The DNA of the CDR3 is TGTGCCAGCTCACCACGACAGGGGGACGAGCAGTACTTC.

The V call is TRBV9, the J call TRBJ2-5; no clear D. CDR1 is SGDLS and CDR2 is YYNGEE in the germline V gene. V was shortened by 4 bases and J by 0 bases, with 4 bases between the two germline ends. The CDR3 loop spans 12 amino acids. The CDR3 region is CASSPNQETQYF. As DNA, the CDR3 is TGTGCCAGCAGCCCTAACCAAGAGACCCAGTACTTC.

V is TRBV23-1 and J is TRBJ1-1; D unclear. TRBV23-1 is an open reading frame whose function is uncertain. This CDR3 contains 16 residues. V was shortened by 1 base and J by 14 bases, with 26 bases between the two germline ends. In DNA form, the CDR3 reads TGCGCCAGCAGTCAATTTTACCCCTCTAGGGCCTCTCTGTCGTTCTTT. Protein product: CASSQFYPSRASLSFF.

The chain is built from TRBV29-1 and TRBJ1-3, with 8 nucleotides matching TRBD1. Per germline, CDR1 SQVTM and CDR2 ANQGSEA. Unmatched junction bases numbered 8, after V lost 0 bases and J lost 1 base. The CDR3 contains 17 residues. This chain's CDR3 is CSVEDRQGANSGNTIYF. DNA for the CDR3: TGCAGCGTTGAAGATCGGCAGGGGGCGAATTCTGGAAACACCATATATTTT.

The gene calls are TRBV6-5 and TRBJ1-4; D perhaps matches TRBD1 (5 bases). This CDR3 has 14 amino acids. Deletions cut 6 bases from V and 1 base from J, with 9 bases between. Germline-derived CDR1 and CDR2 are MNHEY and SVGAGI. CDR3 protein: CASSPGLTNEKLFF. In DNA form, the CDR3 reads TGTGCCAGCAGCCCAGGGCTAACTAATGAAAAACTGTTTTTT.

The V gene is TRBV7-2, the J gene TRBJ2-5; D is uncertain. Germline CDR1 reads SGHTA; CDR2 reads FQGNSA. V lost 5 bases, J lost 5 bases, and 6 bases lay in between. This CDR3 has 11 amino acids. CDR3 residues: CASSEAETQYF. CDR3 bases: TGTGCCAGCAGCGAAGCGGAGACCCAGTACTTC.

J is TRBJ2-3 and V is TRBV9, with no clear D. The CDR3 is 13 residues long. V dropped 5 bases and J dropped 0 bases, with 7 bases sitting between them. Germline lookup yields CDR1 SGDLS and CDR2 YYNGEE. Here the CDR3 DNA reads TGTGCCAGCAGGGGTGGGAGCACAGATACGCAGTATTTT. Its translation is CASRGGSTDTQYF.

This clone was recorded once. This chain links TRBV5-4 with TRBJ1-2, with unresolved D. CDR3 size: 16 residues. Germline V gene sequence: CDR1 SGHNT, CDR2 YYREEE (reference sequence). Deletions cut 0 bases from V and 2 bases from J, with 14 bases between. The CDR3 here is CASSLGAKDKNYGYTF. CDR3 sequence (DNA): TGTGCCAGCAGCTTGGGAGCGAAAGACAAGAACTATGGCTACACCTTC.

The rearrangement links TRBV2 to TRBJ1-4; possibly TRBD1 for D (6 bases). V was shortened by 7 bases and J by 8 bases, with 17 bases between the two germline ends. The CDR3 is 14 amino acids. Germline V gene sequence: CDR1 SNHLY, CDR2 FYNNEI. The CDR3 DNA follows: TGTGCCAGCACCGCATGGGGGCCAGTCGAAAAACTGTTTTTT. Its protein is CASTAWGPVEKLFF.

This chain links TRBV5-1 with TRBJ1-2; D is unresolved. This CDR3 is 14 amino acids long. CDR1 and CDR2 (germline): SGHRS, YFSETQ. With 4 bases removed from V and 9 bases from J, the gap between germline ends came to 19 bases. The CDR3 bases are TGCGCCAGCAGCCCGGCCTCGGGTCGCGAAAGCTACACCTTC. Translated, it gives CASSPASGRESYTF.

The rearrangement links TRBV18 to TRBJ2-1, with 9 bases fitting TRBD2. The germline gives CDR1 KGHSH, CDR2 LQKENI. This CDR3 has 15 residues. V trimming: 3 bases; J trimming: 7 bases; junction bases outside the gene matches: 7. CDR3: CASSPLREGLNEQFF. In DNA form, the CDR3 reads TGTGCCAGCTCACCCCTGCGGGAGGGCCTTAATGAGCAGTTCTTC.

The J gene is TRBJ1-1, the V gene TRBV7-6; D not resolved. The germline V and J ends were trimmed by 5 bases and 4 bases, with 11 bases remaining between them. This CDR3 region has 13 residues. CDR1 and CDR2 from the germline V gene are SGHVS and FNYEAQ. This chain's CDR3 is CASSARPGTEAFF. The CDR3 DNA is TGTGCCAGCAGCGCCCGCCCGGGCACTGAAGCTTTCTTT.

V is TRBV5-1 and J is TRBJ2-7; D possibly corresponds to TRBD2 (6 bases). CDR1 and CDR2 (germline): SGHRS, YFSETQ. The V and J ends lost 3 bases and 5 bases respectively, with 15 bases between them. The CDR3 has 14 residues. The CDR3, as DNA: TGCGCCAGCAGCTATGGGGGAGGAGTCCACGAGCAGTACTTC. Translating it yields CASSYGGGVHEQYF.

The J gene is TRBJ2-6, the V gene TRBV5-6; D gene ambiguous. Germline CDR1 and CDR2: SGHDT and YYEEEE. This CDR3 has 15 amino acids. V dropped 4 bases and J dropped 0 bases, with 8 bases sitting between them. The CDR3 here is CASSPYISGANVLTF. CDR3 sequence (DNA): TGTGCCAGCAGCCCGTATATCTCTGGGGCCAACGTCCTGACTTTC.

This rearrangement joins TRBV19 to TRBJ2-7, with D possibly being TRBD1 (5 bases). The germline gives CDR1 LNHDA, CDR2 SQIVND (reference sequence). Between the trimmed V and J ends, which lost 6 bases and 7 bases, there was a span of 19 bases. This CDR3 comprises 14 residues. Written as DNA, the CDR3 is TGTGCCAGTAGCGGACCTGACAGAACTATTGAGCAGTACTTC. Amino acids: CASSGPDRTIEQYF.

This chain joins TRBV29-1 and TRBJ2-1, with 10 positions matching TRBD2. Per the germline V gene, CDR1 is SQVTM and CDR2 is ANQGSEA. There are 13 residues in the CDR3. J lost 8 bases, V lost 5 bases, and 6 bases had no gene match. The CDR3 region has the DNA TGCAGCGTTCAAGCTAGCGGGAGAGATGAGCAGTTCTTC. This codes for CSVQASGRDEQFF.